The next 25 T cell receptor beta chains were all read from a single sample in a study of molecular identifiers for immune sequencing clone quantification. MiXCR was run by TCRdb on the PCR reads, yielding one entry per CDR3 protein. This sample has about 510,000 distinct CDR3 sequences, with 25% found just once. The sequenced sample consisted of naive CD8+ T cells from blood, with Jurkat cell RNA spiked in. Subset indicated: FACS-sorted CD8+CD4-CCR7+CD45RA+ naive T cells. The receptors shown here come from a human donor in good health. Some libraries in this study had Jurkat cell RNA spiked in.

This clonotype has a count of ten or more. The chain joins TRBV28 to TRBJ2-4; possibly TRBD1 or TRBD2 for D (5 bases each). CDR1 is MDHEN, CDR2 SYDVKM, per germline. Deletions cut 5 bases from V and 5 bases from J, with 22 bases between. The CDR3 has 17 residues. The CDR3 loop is CASSALSGQRHENIQYF. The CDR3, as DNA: TGTGCCAGCAGTGCCCTATCGGGGCAGCGCCACGAAAACATTCAGTACTTC.

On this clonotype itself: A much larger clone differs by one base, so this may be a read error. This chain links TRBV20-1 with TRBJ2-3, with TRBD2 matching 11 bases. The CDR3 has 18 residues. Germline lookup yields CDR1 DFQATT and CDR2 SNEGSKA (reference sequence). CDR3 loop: CSPRDSSLAGGMADTQYF. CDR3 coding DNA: TGCAGTCCTAGAGATTCTTCCCTAGCGGGAGGAATGGCCGATACGCAGTATTTT.

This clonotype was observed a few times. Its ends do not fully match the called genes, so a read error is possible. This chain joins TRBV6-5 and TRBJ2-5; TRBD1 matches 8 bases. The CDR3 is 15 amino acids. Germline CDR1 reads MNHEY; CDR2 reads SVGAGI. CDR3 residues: CVSSYSQGAGETQYF. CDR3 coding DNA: TGTGTCAGCAGTTACAGTCAGGGGGCAGGAGAGACCCAGTACTTC.

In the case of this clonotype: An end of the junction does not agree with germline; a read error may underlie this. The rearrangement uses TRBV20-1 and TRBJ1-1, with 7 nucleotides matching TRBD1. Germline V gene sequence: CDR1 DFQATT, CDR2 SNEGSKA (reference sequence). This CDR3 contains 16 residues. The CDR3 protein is CSARDTRGTARTGAFF. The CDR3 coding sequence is TGCAGTGCTAGAGATACCCGGGGGACAGCCCGCACTGGAGCTTTCTTT.

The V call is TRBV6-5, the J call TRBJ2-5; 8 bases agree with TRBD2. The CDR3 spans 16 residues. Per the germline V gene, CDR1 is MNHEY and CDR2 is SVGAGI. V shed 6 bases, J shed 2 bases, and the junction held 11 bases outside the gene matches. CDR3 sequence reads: CASSGADTSGQETQYF. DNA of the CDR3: TGTGCCAGCAGCGGGGCCGATACTAGCGGACAAGAGACCCAGTACTTC.

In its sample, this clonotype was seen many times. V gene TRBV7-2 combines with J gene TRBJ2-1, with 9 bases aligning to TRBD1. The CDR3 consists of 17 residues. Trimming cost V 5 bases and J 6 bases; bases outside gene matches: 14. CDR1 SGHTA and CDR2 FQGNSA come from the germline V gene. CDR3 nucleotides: TGTGCCAGCAGCCGGGACCCGCGGGACAGGGTATTCAATGAGCAGTTCTTC. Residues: CASSRDPRDRVFNEQFF. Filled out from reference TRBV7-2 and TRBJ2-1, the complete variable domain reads GAGVSQSPSNKVTEKGKDVELRCDPISGHTALYWYRQSLGQGLEFLIYFQGNSAPDKSGLPSDRFSAERTGGSVSTLTIQRTQQEDSAVYLCASSRDPRDRVFNEQFFGPGTRLTVL.

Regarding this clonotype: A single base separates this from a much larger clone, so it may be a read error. The CDR3 coding sequence is TGTGTCAGCAGCCAAGATAAGAGGGGTTCGGCCTACGAGCAGTACTTC. Encoded protein: CVSSQDKRGSAYEQYF. V is TRBV3-1 and J is TRBJ2-7, with D perhaps being TRBD1 or TRBD2 (5 bases each). The CDR3 contains 16 residues. The germline V gene encodes CDR1 LGHDT and CDR2 YNNKEL (reference sequence).

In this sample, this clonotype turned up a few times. The CDR3 bases are TGTGCCAGCAGCGGGACTAGCGGGGGGGCCTCAGATACGCAGTATTTT. Translating gives CASSGTSGGASDTQYF. The rearrangement joins TRBV9 to TRBJ2-3; 15 bases fit TRBD2. CDR3 length: 16 amino acids. Germline assignment: CDR1 SGDLS and CDR2 YYNGEE. V shed 3 bases, J shed 4 bases, and the junction held 3 bases outside the gene matches.

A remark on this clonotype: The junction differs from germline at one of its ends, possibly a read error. The CDR3 loop is CTSSATSLAGQETQYF. CDR3 sequence (DNA): TGCACCAGCAGCGCCACCAGTCTAGCGGGCCAAGAGACCCAGTACTTC. The chain is built from TRBV4-3 and TRBJ2-5, with 8 bases lining up with TRBD2. The germline V gene has CDR1 LGHNA and CDR2 YSLEER. This CDR3 comprises 16 residues.

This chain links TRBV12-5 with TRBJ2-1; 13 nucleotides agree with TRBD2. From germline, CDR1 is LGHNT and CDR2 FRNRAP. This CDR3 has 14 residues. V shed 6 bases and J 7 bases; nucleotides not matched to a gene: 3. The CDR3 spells CASGTGLAGNEQFF. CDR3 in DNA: TGTGCTAGTGGAACGGGACTAGCGGGGAATGAGCAGTTCTTC.

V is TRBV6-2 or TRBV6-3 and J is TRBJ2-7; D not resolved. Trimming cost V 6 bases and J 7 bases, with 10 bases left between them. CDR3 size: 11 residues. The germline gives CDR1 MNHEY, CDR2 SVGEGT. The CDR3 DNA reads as TGTGCCAGCAGAGAGTTGGGGGAGCAGTACTTC. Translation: CASRELGEQYF.

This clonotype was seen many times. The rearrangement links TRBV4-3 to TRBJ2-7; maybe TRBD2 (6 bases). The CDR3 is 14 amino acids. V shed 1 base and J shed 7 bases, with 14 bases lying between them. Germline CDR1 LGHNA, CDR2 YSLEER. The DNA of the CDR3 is TGCGCCAGCAGCCAAGGGGGCCCGGGAGAAGAGCAGTACTTC. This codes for CASSQGGPGEEQYF.

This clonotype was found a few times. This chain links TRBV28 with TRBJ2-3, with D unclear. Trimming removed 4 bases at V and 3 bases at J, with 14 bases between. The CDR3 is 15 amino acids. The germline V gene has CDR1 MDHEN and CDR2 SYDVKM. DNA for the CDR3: TGTGCCAGCAGTTCGACTGGGCCCTTTACAGATACGCAGTATTTT. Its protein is CASSSTGPFTDTQYF.

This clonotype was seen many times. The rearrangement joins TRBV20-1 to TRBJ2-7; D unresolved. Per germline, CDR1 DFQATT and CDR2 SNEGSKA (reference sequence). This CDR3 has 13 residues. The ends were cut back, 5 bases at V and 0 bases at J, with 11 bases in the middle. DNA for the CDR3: TGCAGTGCTCTAAACATAGACTCCTACGAGCAGTACTTC. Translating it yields CSALNIDSYEQYF.

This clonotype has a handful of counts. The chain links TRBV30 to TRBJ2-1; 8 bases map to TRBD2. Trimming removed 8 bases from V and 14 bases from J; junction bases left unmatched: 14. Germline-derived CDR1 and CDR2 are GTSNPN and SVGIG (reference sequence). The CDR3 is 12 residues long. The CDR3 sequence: CAAVGSGVLKFF. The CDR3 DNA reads TGTGCCGCGGTGGGTAGCGGGGTGCTGAAGTTCTTC. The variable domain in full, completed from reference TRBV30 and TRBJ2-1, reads SQTIHQWPATLVQPVGSPLSLECTVEGTSNPNLYWYRQAAGRGLQLLFYSVGIGQISSEVPQNLSASRPQDRQFILSSKKLLLSDSGFYLCAAVGSGVLKFFGPGTRLTVL.

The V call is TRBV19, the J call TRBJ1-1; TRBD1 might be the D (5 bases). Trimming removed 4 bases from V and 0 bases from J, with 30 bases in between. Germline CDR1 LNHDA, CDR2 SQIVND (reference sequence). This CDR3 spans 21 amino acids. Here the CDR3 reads CASSTLYGGLSSHKMNTEAFF. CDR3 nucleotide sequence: TGTGCCAGTAGTACACTTTACGGGGGTCTCAGCAGCCATAAAATGAACACTGAAGCTTTCTTT.

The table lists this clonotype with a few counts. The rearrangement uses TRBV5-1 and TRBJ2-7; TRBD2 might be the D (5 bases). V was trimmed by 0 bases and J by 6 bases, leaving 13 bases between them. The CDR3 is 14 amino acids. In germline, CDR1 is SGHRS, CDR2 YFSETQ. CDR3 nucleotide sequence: TGCGCCAGCAGCTTGGCCCGGGGTTGGCGCGAGCAGTACTTC. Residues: CASSLARGWREQYF.

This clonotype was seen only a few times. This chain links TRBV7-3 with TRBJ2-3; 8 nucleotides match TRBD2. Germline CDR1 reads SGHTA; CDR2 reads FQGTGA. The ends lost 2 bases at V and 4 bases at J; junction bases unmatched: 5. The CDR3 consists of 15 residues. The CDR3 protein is CASSLSGLASDTQYF. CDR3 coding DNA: TGTGCCAGCAGCTTATCTGGACTAGCTTCAGATACGCAGTATTTT.

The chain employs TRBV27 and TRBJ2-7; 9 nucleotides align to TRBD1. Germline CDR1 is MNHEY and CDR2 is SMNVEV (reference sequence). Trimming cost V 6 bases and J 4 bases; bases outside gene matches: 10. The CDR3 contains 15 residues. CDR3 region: CASSQGGQGVYEQYF. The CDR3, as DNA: TGTGCCAGCAGCCAAGGGGGACAGGGAGTGTACGAGCAGTACTTC.

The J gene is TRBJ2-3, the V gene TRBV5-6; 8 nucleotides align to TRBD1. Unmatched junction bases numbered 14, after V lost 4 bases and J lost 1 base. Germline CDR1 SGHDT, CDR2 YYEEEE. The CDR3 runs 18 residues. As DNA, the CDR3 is TGTGCCAGCAGCGACGAGGAGACAGGGGATTTAGGCACAGATACGCAGTATTTT. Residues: CASSDEETGDLGTDTQYF.

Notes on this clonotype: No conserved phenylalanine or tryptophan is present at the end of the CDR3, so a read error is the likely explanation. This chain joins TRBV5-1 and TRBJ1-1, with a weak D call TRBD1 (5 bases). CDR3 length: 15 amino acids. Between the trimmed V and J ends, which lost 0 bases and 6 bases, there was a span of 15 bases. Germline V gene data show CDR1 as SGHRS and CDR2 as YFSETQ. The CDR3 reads CASSLVAAQGPEAFL. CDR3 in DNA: TGCGCCAGCAGCTTGGTGGCAGCCCAGGGTCCTGAAGCTTTCCTT.

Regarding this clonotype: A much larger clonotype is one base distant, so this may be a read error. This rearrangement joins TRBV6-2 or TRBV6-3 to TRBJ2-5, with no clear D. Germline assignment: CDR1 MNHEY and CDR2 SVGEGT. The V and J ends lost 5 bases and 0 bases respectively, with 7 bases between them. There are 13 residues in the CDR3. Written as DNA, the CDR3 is TGTGCCAGCAGTACGAACTACCAAGAGACCCAGTACTTC. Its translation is CASSTNYQETQYF.

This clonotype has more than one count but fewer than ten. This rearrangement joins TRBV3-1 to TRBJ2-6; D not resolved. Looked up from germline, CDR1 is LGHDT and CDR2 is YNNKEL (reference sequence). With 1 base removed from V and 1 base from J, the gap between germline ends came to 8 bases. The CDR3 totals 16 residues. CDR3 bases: TGTGCCAGCAGCCAAGCATTAAGTTCTGGGGCCAACGTCCTGACTTTC. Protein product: CASSQALSSGANVLTF. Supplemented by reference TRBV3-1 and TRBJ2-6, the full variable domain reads DTAVSQTPKYLVTQMGNDKSIKCEQNLGHDTMYWYKQDSKKFLKIMFSYNNKELIINETVPNRFSPKSPDKAHLNLHINSLELGDSAVYFCASSQALSSGANVLTFGAGSRLTVL.

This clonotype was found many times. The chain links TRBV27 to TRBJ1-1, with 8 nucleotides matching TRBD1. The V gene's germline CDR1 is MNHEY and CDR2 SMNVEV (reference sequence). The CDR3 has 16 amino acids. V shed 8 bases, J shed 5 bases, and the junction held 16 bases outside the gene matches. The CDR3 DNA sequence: TGTGCCAGCCTGGCCTTCGGACAGGGCGGAGGGACTGAAGCTTTCTTT. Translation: CASLAFGQGGGTEAFF.

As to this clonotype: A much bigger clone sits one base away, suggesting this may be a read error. CDR3 DNA sequence: TGTGCCAGCAGCCCATCTCCGGGACATAACACCGGGGAGCTGCTTTTT. Its protein is CASSPSPGHNTGELLF. V gene TRBV7-9 combines with J gene TRBJ2-2, with D perhaps TRBD1 (6 bases). The CDR3 is 16 residues long. CDR1 is SEHNR and CDR2 is FQNEAQ in the germline V gene (reference sequence).